Listed below are T cell receptor beta chains from one sample, sequenced in a study of control samples from healthy donors and cancer patients. Profiling relied on immunoSEQ multiplex PCR, and the TCRdb table lists in-frame clones only, not all of them. The sample carries some 150,000 clones, 85% to 95% recorded once. Input material: PBMCs. The receptors derive from a man aged 55 to 69 with colorectal cancer. CDR3s include the opening cysteine and the closing phenylalanine or tryptophan.

V gene,CDR3 protein
TRBV12-3/TRBV12-4,CASTSTGGNTIYF
TRBV5-1,CASSLGGTGLAKNIQYF
TRBV10-2,CASSEGGSQETQYF
TRBV6-6,CASSYPSGEGTDTQYF
TRBV7-9,CASSPQRLDTEAFF
TRBV10-3,CASSRTGDSYNEQFF
TRBV27,CASRSRQGEMKNTEAFF
TRBV5-1,CASSLAGDGGQETQYF
TRBV2,CASSEQGSTDTQYF
TRBV19,CASSIYGDRGIYGYTF
TRBV19,CASQQVDEQYF
TRBV3-1/TRBV3-2,CASSPTSGTGVNTEAFF
TRBV25-1,CASSGHLSTGELFF
TRBV24-1,CATSVGGGNLQETQYF
TRBV9,CASSSYGQAETQYF
TRBV6-5,CASRYLVWETQYF
TRBV7-2,CASSPGTEEAFF
TRBV7-2,CASSLGWGNQPQHF
TRBV19,CASSSTGKRGNQPQHF
TRBV6-2/TRBV6-3,CASSRPGRAEAFF
TRBV3-1/TRBV3-2,CASSLHRGPGNTIYF
TRBV6-2/TRBV6-3,CASSYGGANYNEQFF
TRBV4-1,CASSLRDSNEQFF
TRBV5-1,CASSLGDVNTEAFF
TRBV24-1,CATSDLRQGADTGELFF
TRBV15,CATASGTGYSGELFF
TRBV7-9,CASSLGSGRDEQYF
TRBV9,CASSVGTGGAYEQYF
TRBV6-5,CASTKWGPGYNEQFF
TRBV30,CAWSTTGYEQYF
TRBV6-2/TRBV6-3,CASSGRFGRSTDTQYF
TRBV10-3,CAISDQGGAMNTEAFF
TRBV4-2,CASSQLAGAHNEQFF
TRBV11-2,CASSLARSVGTEAFF
TRBV19,CASSTRDRFTPNYGYTF
TRBV11-2,CASSLRYSSGANVLTF
TRBV5-1,CASSLESGTHYNEQFF
TRBV11-2,CASSLRTGTTIYEQYF
TRBV6-5,CASTYGQGGTEAFF
TRBV18,CASSPPRDSSTDTQYF
TRBV27,CASSQGAATNEKLFF
TRBV29-1,CSVVQGDYGYTF
TRBV18,CASSPLAGVHNEQFF
TRBV5-1,CASSSLTGVYGYTF
TRBV2,CASSAFNSNQPQHF
TRBV7-9,CASSLALGQSNYGYTF
TRBV9,CASSPTGTSEKLFF
TRBV3-1/TRBV3-2,CASSSRDRGPSTRDEQFF
TRBV24-1,CATSAGEGKLFF
TRBV6-2/TRBV6-3,CASSLGTNTEAFF
TRBV7-9,CASSGLTGGGQPQHF
TRBV18,CASSPAGGYGYTF
TRBV7-9,CASSSTNWDGWGYTF